This TCR beta chain comes out of a study of molecular identifiers for immune sequencing clone quantification. Study-wide results and caveats: The study reportedly detected spiked Jurkat TCR RNA from one cell among about 970,000 naive cells. Clones exceeding 20 RNA copies carried over 99% of effector molecules but under 1% of naive-cell molecules.

This clonotype was observed many times. Its specificity is not known. With 10%, 30% or 50% of RNA, about 20,000 to 1,100,000 naive CD8 T cells were sequenced. Naive CD8 T cells, phenotype CD8+CD4-CCR7+CD45RA+, were sorted. TCRdb ran MiXCR on the PCR reads and lists one entry per CDR3 protein. Of 460,000 or so distinct CDR3 sequences detected, roughly 24% appear once; the ten largest clones hold approximately 0.76%. The sequence was collected from a human donor in good health. Some libraries in this study had Jurkat cell RNA spiked in. Sequenced material: naive CD8+ T cells from blood, with Jurkat cell RNA spiked in. As for subset: FACS-sorted CD8+CD4-CCR7+CD45RA+ naive T cells.

The CDR3: CASSLSSHEQYF. The CDR3 nucleotides are TGCGCCAGCAGCTTGAGCAGCCACGAGCAGTACTTC. The rearrangement links TRBV5-1 to TRBJ2-7; D ambiguous. The CDR3 is 12 residues long. From germline, CDR1 is SGHRS and CDR2 YFSETQ. With 1 base removed from V and 5 bases from J, the gap between germline ends came to 7 bases. The variable domain in full, completed from reference TRBV5-1 and TRBJ2-7, reads KAGVTQTPRYLIKTRGQQVTLSCSPISGHRSVSWYQQTPGQGLQFLFEYFSETQRNKGNFPGRFSGRQFSNSRSEMNVSTLELGDSALYLCASSLSSHEQYFGPGTRLTVT.